What follows are 17 T cell receptor beta chains derived from one specimen sequenced in a study of T-cell reconstitution after alpha-beta-depleted transplantation in children. Preparation of the TCRbeta library used unique molecular identifiers. TCRdb reprocessed the PCR reads via MiXCR and lists one record per CDR3 protein. The sample contains fewer than 20,000 distinct CDR3 sequences, roughly 8.2% of which appear only once. The sample in question was PBMCs, mostly from graft donor cells, obtained 60 days after TCRalphabeta/CD19-depleted stem cell transplant. These receptors were obtained from a boy under two years old who had a stem cell transplant for Wiskott-Aldrich syndrome, so the T cells may come from the graft donor.

This clonotype came up a few times. This chain links TRBV3-1 with TRBJ2-1, with 9 nucleotides matching TRBD2. V lost 5 bases to trimming and J lost 11 bases; unmatched junction nucleotides: 7. Germline assignment: CDR1 LGHDT and CDR2 YNNKEL (reference sequence). The CDR3 totals 13 residues. The CDR3 reads CASSTSGTSQQFF. The CDR3 DNA reads TGTGCCAGCAGCACATCCGGGACTAGCCAGCAGTTCTTC.

This clonotype was detected a few times. The rearrangement joins TRBV5-1 to TRBJ2-3, with 7 nucleotides matching TRBD1. The CDR3 runs to 16 residues. Trimming cost V 4 bases and J 2 bases; bases outside gene matches: 10. The germline V gene encodes CDR1 SGHRS and CDR2 YFSETQ. The CDR3 region has the DNA TGCGCCAGCAGCCCGCTACCGGGACAGTCCACAGATACGCAGTATTTT. It specifies CASSPLPGQSTDTQYF.

This clonotype has a count of ten or more. J is TRBJ2-5 and V is TRBV7-9; 7 bases fit TRBD2. The junction had 10 bases not matched to a gene; V was cut back by 5 bases and J by 1 base. This CDR3 has 16 amino acids. Germline CDR1 reads SEHNR; CDR2 reads FQNEAQ (reference sequence). Here the CDR3 DNA reads TGTGCCAGCAGCCCCTCCCTGAGCGGGACCCAAGAGACCCAGTACTTC. Translation: CASSPSLSGTQETQYF.

Many counts were recorded for this clonotype. The chain combines TRBV7-9 with TRBJ2-3, with D maybe TRBD2 (6 bases). The length of the CDR3 is 15 residues. V was pared by 2 bases and J by 0 bases, with 9 bases between. In germline, CDR1 is SEHNR, CDR2 FQNEAQ (reference sequence). CDR3 residues: CASSLRGTSTDTQYF. In nucleotides, the CDR3 is TGTGCCAGCAGCTTACGGGGGACTAGCACAGATACGCAGTATTTT.

This clonotype was counted a few times. The gene calls are TRBV20-1 and TRBJ2-1, with 10 bases lining up with TRBD2. The CDR3 is made up of 14 amino acids. In germline, CDR1 is DFQATT, CDR2 SNEGSKA (reference sequence). CDR3 sequence reads: CSSEREGHDNEQFF. The CDR3, as DNA: TGCAGCTCTGAGCGGGAGGGCCACGACAATGAGCAGTTCTTC.

This chain connects TRBV18 to TRBJ1-4; D gene ambiguous. This CDR3 is 14 amino acids long. V was clipped by 6 bases and J by 5 bases, with 13 bases between them. Germline CDR1 reads KGHSH; CDR2 reads LQKENI. CDR3 loop: CASSPGLTNEKLFF. The CDR3 DNA sequence: TGTGCCAGCTCTCCGGGTCTAACAAATGAAAAACTGTTTTTT.

This clonotype appeared many times. V and J are TRBV5-1 and TRBJ2-7, with D perhaps matching TRBD1 (5 bases). Germline V gene lookup returns CDR1 SGHRS and CDR2 YFSETQ. The germline V and J ends were trimmed by 5 bases and 4 bases, with 16 bases remaining between them. The CDR3 has 14 amino acids. The CDR3 DNA reads TGCGCCAGCAGGACGTCAGGGTTGAGTTACGAGCAGTACTTC. The encoded protein is CASRTSGLSYEQYF.

This clonotype showed up many times. The chain combines TRBV10-3 with TRBJ2-5; 9 bases align to TRBD2. V was clipped by 2 bases and J by 0 bases; unmatched bases: 1. The CDR3 is made up of 15 amino acids. Germline values: CDR1 ENHRY, CDR2 SYGVKD. Here the CDR3 reads CAISETSGYQETQYF. CDR3 nucleotide sequence: TGTGCCATCAGTGAGACTAGCGGGTACCAAGAGACCCAGTACTTC.

There are many counts of this clonotype. The chain has TRBV20-1 and TRBJ2-2; D remains unclear. Germline V gene lookup returns CDR1 DFQATT and CDR2 SNEGSKA (reference sequence). This CDR3 contains 12 residues. Between the trimmed V and J ends, which lost 5 bases and 5 bases, there was a span of 9 bases. The chain's CDR3 is CSALSVTGELFF. DNA for the CDR3: TGCAGTGCTCTGTCGGTGACCGGGGAGCTGTTTTTT.

This clonotype occurred a few times. This chain uses TRBV20-1 with TRBJ1-5, with 7 bases matching TRBD1. The germline V gene has CDR1 DFQATT and CDR2 SNEGSKA (reference sequence). The ends lost 5 bases at V and 4 bases at J; junction bases unmatched: 5. There are 13 residues in the CDR3. The CDR3 DNA is TGCAGTGCTCGAACAGGGGATAATCAGCCCCAGCATTTT. Residues: CSARTGDNQPQHF.

This clonotype is labeled medium-sized (0.01 to 0.1%). The V and J genes are TRBV4-1 and TRBJ2-7, with no clear D. V was shortened by 0 bases and J by 2 bases, with 14 bases between the two germline ends. Germline V CDR1 and CDR2: MGHRA, YSYEKL. CDR3 size: 16 residues. The CDR3 here is CASSQDSSLIAYEQYF. The CDR3 nucleotides are TGCGCCAGCAGCCAAGATTCATCCCTTATCGCCTACGAGCAGTACTTC.

This clonotype appeared many times. The rearrangement links TRBV6-1 to TRBJ1-6, with D hard to call. The CDR3 has 14 residues. Germline V gives CDR1 MNHNS, CDR2 SASEGT. V gave up 0 bases and J gave up 11 bases, with 11 bases separating them. The CDR3 bases are TGTGCCAGCAGTGAAGCGTTCGGGTGGGCACCCCTCCACTTT. Its protein product is CASSEAFGWAPLHF.

This clonotype has a count of ten or more. V is TRBV12-3 or TRBV12-4 and J is TRBJ2-1, with 7 nucleotides matching TRBD2. Trimming took 6 bases from V and 4 from J; bases not matched to a gene: 12. This CDR3 has 16 amino acids. The CDR3 coding sequence is TGTGCCAGCAGCCCAACATTAGCGGGTCCTTACAATGAGCAGTTCTTC. Amino acid sequence: CASSPTLAGPYNEQFF.

This clonotype was seen a handful of times. The V call is TRBV12-3 or TRBV12-4, the J call TRBJ2-7; the D gene is possibly TRBD2 (7 bases). The CDR3 is 15 residues long. Trimming took 6 bases from V and 2 from J, leaving 17 bases between them. The chain's CDR3 is CASRSSRGAPYEQYF. The CDR3, as DNA: TGTGCCAGCAGATCCAGCCGGGGGGCCCCCTACGAGCAGTACTTC.

This clonotype occurred many times. The chain uses TRBV12-3 or TRBV12-4 and TRBJ2-1, with a weak D call TRBD2 (5 bases). V gave up 3 bases and J gave up 8 bases, with 17 bases separating them. The CDR3 is made up of 15 amino acids. CDR3 loop: CASSFVSAPKDEQFF. The CDR3 DNA is TGTGCCAGCAGTTTTGTTAGCGCCCCCAAGGATGAGCAGTTCTTC.

The chain combines TRBV5-6 with TRBJ2-7; 7 bases agree with TRBD1. With 4 bases clipped from V and 2 bases from J, the junction kept 6 bases outside the gene matches. The length of the CDR3 is 14 residues. Germline CDR1 and CDR2: SGHDT and YYEEEE. This CDR3 is CASSPGDRPYEQYF. The DNA of the CDR3 is TGTGCCAGCAGCCCCGGGGACAGACCCTACGAGCAGTACTTC.

The table lists this clonotype with many counts. The chain joins TRBV12-3 or TRBV12-4 to TRBJ2-2, with D perhaps being TRBD1 or TRBD2 (5 bases each). The V gene lost 6 bases and the J gene lost 1 base, with 12 bases spanning the gap. The CDR3 is 15 residues long. In nucleotides, the CDR3 is TGTGCCAGCAGCACCGGGACGGTGAACACCGGGGAGCTGTTTTTT. Translation gives CASSTGTVNTGELFF.